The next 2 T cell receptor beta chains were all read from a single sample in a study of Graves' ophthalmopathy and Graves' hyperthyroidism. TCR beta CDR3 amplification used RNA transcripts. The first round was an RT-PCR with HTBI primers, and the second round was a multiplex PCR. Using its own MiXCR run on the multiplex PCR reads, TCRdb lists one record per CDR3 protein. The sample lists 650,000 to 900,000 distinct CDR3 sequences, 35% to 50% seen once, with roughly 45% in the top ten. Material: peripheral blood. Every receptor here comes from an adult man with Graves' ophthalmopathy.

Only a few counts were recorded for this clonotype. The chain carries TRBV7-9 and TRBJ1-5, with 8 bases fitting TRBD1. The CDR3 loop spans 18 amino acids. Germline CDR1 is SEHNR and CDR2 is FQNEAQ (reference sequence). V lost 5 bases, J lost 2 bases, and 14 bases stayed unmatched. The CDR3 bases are TGTGCCAGCAGCCTCTCGGACAGGGAGGGTTTGGGCAATCAGCCCCAGCATTTT. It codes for CASSLSDREGLGNQPQHF. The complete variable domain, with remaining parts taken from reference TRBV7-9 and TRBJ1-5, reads DTGVSQNPRHKITKRGQNVTFRCDPISEHNRLYWYRQTLGQGPEFLTYFQNEAQLEKSRLLSDRFSAERPKGSFSTLEIQRTEQGDSAMYLCASSLSDREGLGNQPQHFGDGTRLSIL.

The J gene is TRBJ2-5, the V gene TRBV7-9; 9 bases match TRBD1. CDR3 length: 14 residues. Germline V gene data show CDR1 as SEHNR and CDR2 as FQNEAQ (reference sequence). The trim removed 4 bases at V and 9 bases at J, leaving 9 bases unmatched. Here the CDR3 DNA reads TGTGCCAGCAGCTGGGGACAGGGTCATCAGCCCCAGTACTTC. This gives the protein CASSWGQGHQPQYF.